The 2 T cell receptor beta chains in this list originate from one sample, sequenced in a study of blood T cell repertoires in COVID-19. Libraries were prepared by immunoSEQ multiplex PCR; TCRdb keeps only in-frame clonotypes and omits some of them. The sample gives some 100,000 clones, around 90% of which show up once; 7.7% is in the top ten. What was sequenced was peripheral blood. The receptors originated from a human donor in a cohort sampled during active COVID-19.

The chain joins TRBV19 to TRBJ1-1, with D perhaps matching TRBD1 (5 bases). Germline V CDR1 and CDR2: LNHDA, SQIVND (reference sequence). The CDR3 contains 14 residues. V lost 6 bases to trimming and J lost 4 bases, with 15 bases between them. The CDR3 sequence is CASSSGGWGTEAFF. CDR3 DNA: TGTGCCAGTAGCTCGGGGGGATGGGGCACTGAAGCTTTCTTT.

V usage is TRBV6-5 and J usage is TRBJ2-1, with 8 bases fitting TRBD2. Germline assignment: CDR1 MNHEY and CDR2 SVGAGI. The V gene end was trimmed by 2 bases and the J gene end by 2 bases; junction bases not matched to a gene: 5. The CDR3 sequence is 16 residues long. Here the CDR3 reads CASSYEAGGPYNEQFF. The CDR3 coding sequence is TGTGCCAGCAGTTACGAGGCGGGAGGACCCTACAATGAGCAGTTCTTC.